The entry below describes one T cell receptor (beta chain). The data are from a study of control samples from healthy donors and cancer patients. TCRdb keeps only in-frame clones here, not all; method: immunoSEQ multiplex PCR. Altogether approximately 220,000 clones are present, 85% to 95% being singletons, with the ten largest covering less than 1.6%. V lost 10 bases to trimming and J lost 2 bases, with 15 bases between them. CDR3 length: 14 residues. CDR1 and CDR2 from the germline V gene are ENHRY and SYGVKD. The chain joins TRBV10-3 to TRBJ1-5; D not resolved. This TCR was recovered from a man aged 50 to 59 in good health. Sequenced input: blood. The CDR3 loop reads CATSSGMGNQPQHF. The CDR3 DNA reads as TGTGCCACTTCGAGTGGTATGGGCAATCAGCCCCAGCATTTT.